The clone carrying this TCR beta chain was seen a handful of times. The investigators amplified TCR beta CDR3 regions from RNA transcripts. The HTBI primer set served for first-round RT-PCR of the TCR CDR3. TCRdb re-analysed the multiplex PCR reads in MiXCR, keeping a single row per CDR3 protein. This table holds approximately 380,000 distinct CDR3 sequences, 19% found once. This entry is derived from a study of T cells in Graves' hyperthyroidism and ophthalmopathy. This CDR3 comprises 19 residues. Germline lookup yields CDR1 MDHEN and CDR2 SYDVKM. The V end lost 1 base, the J end lost 7 bases, and 29 bases lay between the germline ends. Patients were excluded for uncontrolled infection, other autoimmune disease, pregnancy or lactation.

The rearrangement links TRBV28 to TRBJ2-7; TRBD1 or TRBD2 may be the D gene (5 bases each). The sequence was obtained from a woman aged 18-35 years with Graves' hyperthyroidism. Sequenced sample: blood. CDR3 amino acids: CASSLSGAQGFFFSREQYF. The DNA for the CDR3 is TGTGCCAGCAGTTTATCCGGGGCGCAGGGATTTTTCTTTTCGAGGGAGCAGTACTTC.